Here is one TCR beta chain with its context. The data belong to a study of blood T cell repertoires in COVID-19. Looking at the study overall: Nucleic acid was either cDNA or gDNA, and it came from T cells, B-cell-depleted T cells, or PBMCs.

Measured with immunoSEQ multiplex PCR; TCRdb has only the in-frame clones, and not every one. Here the sample spans hundreds of thousands of clones, around 90% being singletons. The receptor comes from a woman between 18 and 29 years old with acute or convalescent COVID-19. Material for sequencing was peripheral blood.

The CDR3 region is CSVEGNRGVNTEAFF. The CDR3 DNA follows: TGCAGCGTTGAAGGGAACAGGGGAGTGAACACTGAAGCTTTCTTT. The chain is built from TRBV29-1 and TRBJ1-1; 7 positions agree with TRBD1. This CDR3 is built from 15 residues. Looked up from germline, CDR1 is SQVTM and CDR2 is ANQGSEA. V shed 1 base, J shed 0 bases, and the junction held 5 bases outside the gene matches.